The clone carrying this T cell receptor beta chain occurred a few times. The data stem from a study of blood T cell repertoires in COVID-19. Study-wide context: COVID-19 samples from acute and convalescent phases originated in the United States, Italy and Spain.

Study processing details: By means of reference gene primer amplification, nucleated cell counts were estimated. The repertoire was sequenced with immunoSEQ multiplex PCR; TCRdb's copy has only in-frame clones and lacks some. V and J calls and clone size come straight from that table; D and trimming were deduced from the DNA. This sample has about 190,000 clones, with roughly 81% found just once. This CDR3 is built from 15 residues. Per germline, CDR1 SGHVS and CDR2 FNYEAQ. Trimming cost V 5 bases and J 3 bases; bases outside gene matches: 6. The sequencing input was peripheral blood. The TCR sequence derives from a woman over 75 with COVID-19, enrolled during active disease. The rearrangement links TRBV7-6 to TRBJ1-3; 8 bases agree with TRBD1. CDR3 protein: CASSPDRASGNTIYF. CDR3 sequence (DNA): TGTGCCAGCAGCCCGGACAGGGCGAGTGGAAACACCATATATTTT.